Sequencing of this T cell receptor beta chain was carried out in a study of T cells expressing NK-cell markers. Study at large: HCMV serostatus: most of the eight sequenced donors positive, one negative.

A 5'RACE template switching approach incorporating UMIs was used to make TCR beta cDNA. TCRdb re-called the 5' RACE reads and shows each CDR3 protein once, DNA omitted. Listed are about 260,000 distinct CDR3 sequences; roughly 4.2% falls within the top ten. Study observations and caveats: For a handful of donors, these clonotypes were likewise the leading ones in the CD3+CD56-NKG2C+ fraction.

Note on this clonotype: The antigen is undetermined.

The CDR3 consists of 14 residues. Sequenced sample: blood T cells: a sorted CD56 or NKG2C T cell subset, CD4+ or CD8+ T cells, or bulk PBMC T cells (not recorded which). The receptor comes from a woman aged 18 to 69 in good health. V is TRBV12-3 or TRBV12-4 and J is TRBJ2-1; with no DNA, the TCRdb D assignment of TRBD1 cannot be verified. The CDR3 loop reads CASSPGTNYNEQFF.